The clone carrying this T cell receptor beta chain was recorded at least ten times. V was pared by 5 bases and J by 1 base, with 10 bases between. The length of the CDR3 is 13 residues. Germline lookup yields CDR1 DFQATT and CDR2 SNEGSKA (reference sequence). The sample is drawn from a study of T-cell reconstitution after alpha-beta-depleted transplantation in children. The TCRbeta library was prepared with unique molecular identifiers. MiXCR, applied by TCRdb to the PCR reads, yields one record per CDR3 protein. The sample has 200,000 to 300,000 distinct CDR3 sequences, around 12% seen once; the top ten hold roughly 2.6%.

V is TRBV20-1 and J is TRBJ2-3; D possibly corresponds to TRBD2 (5 bases). This sequence was found in a human donor who donated a stem cell graft to a child with acute lymphoblastic leukemia. The sequencing here drew on PBMCs from the stem cell graft donor, taken from the stem cell graft. The CDR3 is CSAPGSGTDTQYF. CDR3 nucleotide sequence: TGCAGTGCTCCAGGTAGCGGCACAGATACGCAGTATTTT.